This entry describes one T cell receptor beta chain. Together with a sample-barcoded 5' primer, a J-beta primer mix was included in a second PCR lasting about 7 to 12 cycles. MiXCR, applied by TCRdb to the 5' RACE reads, yields one record per CDR3 protein. The profile shows 1.5 million to 2 million distinct CDR3 sequences, 28% of them singletons. This record belongs to a study of blood T cells in healthy people across ages. V shed 5 bases and J shed 1 base, with 21 bases lying between them. The V gene's germline CDR1 is MNHNS and CDR2 SASEGT. The CDR3 is made up of 18 amino acids. This TCR derives from a woman in her twenties or thirties in good health. What was sequenced was blood. The rearrangement uses TRBV6-1 and TRBJ1-5, with TRBD1 as a possible D gene (5 bases). CDR3 residues: CASSPRGGSWVSNQPQHF. DNA of the CDR3: TGTGCCAGCAGTCCTCGGGGGGGGTCCTGGGTAAGCAATCAGCCCCAGCATTTT.